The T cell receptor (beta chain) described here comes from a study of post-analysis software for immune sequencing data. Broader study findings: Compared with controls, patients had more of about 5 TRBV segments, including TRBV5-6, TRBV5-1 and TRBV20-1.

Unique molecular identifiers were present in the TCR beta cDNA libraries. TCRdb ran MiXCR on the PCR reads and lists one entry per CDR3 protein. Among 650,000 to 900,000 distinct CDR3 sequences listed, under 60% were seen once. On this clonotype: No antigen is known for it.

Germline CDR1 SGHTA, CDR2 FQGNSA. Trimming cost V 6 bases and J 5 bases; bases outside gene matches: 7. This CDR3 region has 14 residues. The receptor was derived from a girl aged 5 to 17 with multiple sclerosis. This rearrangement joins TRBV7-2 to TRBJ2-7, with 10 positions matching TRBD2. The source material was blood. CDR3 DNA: TGTGCCAGCAGGCTAGCGGGAGCTAGGGACGAGCAGTACTTC. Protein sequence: CASRLAGARDEQYF.